This is a list of T cell receptor beta chains from one sample in a study of blood T cell repertoires in COVID-19. Sequenced by immunoSEQ multiplex PCR; TCRdb stores in-frame clones only, minus some. The sample consists of approximately 170,000 clones, around 82% of them appearing once. The sequenced material came from peripheral blood. The receptors were sampled from an elderly man with COVID-19, enrolled during active disease. Each CDR3 is given with its conserved first and last residue. D genes are given only for firm matches. A clone size is listed for some rows: how often the clone was seen (once, few, many), or a class if it is expanded.

J gene	clone size	V gene	CDR3 length	D gene	CDR3 protein	CDR3 DNA
TRBJ2-1	once	TRBV27	16	TRBD2	CASRTLTSGGDNEQFF	TGTGCCAGCAGAACCCTTACTAGCGGGGGGGACAATGAGCAGTTCTTC
TRBJ1-2	.	TRBV14	12	.	CASSQSTAPTTF	TGTGCCAGCAGCCAATCCACAGCTCCCACCACCTTC
TRBJ2-2	.	TRBV19	14	TRBD1	CATSNRGSTGELFF	TGTGCCACCTCGAACAGGGGGAGCACCGGGGAGCTGTTTTTT
TRBJ2-1	once	TRBV5-1	15	TRBD2	CASSLAGLAGGEQFF	TGCGCCAGCAGCTTGGCCGGGTTAGCGGGGGGTGAGCAGTTCTTC
TRBJ1-1	.	TRBV29-1	13	.	CSVEGGGNTEAFF	TGCAGCGTTGAGGGAGGGGGGAACACTGAAGCTTTCTTT
TRBJ2-3	.	TRBV6-5	13	.	CASSTDYTDTQYF	TGTGCCAGCAGTACGGACTATACAGATACGCAGTATTTT
TRBJ1-3	.	TRBV5-1	14	.	CASSLRGHLDTIYF	TGCGCCAGCAGCTTGAGAGGACATCTGGACACCATATATTTT
TRBJ1-2	once	TRBV18	13	.	CASSPQWGDGYTF	TGTGCCAGCTCACCCCAGTGGGGAGATGGCTACACCTTC
TRBJ2-2	.	TRBV5-1	17	TRBD1	CASSSGAGTGSTGELFF	TGCGCCAGCAGCTCGGGGGCCGGGACAGGGTCCACCGGGGAGCTGTTTTTT
TRBJ1-1	.	TRBV16	12	.	CASSRLGREAFF	TGTGCCAGCAGCCGGCTGGGGCGTGAAGCTTTCTTT
TRBJ2-7	.	TRBV21-1	15	.	CASSNQRRRWHEQYF	TGTGCCAGCAGCAATCAAAGGAGACGGTGGCACGAGCAGTACTTC
TRBJ1-1	once	TRBV12-5	15	.	CASGPRTTGNTEAFF	TGTGCTAGTGGTCCCCGGACAACAGGGAACACTGAAGCTTTCTTT
TRBJ1-2	.	TRBV2	14	TRBD1	CASSPGGSGYGYTF	TGTGCCAGCAGTCCAGGGGGTTCGGGCTATGGCTACACCTTC
TRBJ1-1	.	TRBV19	14	.	CASSIGRVNTEAFF	TGTGCCAGTAGTATCGGGAGGGTGAACACTGAAGCTTTCTTT
TRBJ1-2	.	TRBV6-5	15	TRBD1	CASTSHPGGHYGYTF	TGTGCCAGCACCTCTCATCCAGGGGGCCACTATGGCTACACCTTC
TRBJ1-1	.	TRBV10-3	14	TRBD1	CAIRTTGQSTEAFF	TGTGCCATCAGGACGACAGGGCAATCCACTGAAGCTTTCTTT
TRBJ1-1	.	TRBV5-1	15	.	CASSLEGVEGTEAFF	TGCGCCAGCAGCTTGGAAGGGGTGGAGGGCACTGAAGCTTTCTTT
TRBJ1-4	.	TRBV19	13	TRBD1	CASQGQGDEKLFF	TGTGCCAGCCAGGGACAGGGAGATGAAAAACTGTTTTTT
TRBJ2-5	.	TRBV1	14	.	CTSSQAARVETQYF	TGCACCAGCAGCCAAGCCGCTAGAGTTGAGACCCAGTACTTC
TRBJ1-4	.	TRBV6-6	16	TRBD1	CASSFPGTGANEKLFF	TGTGCCAGCAGTTTTCCCGGGACAGGGGCTAATGAAAAACTGTTTTTT
TRBJ1-3	.	TRBV5-4	16	TRBD1	CASSLGGQRTGNTIYF	TGTGCCAGCAGCTTGGGGGGACAGAGGACCGGAAACACCATATATTTT
TRBJ2-2	.	TRBV12-3/TRBV12-4	13	.	CASSLRDTGELFF	TGTGCCAGCAGTTTACGGGACACCGGGGAGCTGTTTTTT
TRBJ1-2	.	TRBV10-3	14	TRBD1	CAISGTGRDYGYTF	TGTGCCATCAGTGGGACAGGCCGGGACTATGGCTACACCTTC
TRBJ2-7	.	TRBV5-5	15	.	CASSPGGTSSYEQYF	TGTGCCAGCTCCCCAGGGGGGACTAGCTCCTACGAGCAGTACTTC
TRBJ1-5	few	TRBV4-2	15	TRBD1	CASSYRTGADQPQHF	TGTGCCAGCAGCTACAGGACAGGGGCCGATCAGCCCCAGCATTTT
TRBJ1-4	.	TRBV3-1/TRBV3-2	15	.	CASSPEGGVNEKLFF	TGTGCCAGCAGCCCTGAGGGGGGGGTGAATGAAAAACTGTTTTTT
TRBJ2-7	.	TRBV9	15	.	CASSVAAGVAYEQYF	TGTGCCAGCAGCGTAGCTGCAGGCGTTGCCTACGAGCAGTACTTC
TRBJ1-5	.	TRBV6-5	13	TRBD1	CASSRQGIQPQHF	TGTGCCAGCAGTAGACAGGGTATTCAGCCCCAGCATTTT
TRBJ1-4	.	TRBV9	14	.	CASSVAPTNEKLFF	TGTGCCAGCAGCGTCGCGCCAACTAATGAAAAACTGTTTTTT
TRBJ1-5	.	TRBV19	14	TRBD1	CASSPGQGGQPQHF	TGTGCCAGTAGTCCGGGACAGGGAGGGCAGCCCCAGCATTTT
TRBJ2-3	.	TRBV6-2/TRBV6-3	15	TRBD2	CASSYSRGSIDTQYF	TGTGCCAGCAGTTACTCGCGGGGGTCCATAGATACGCAGTATTTT
TRBJ1-2	.	TRBV11-2	12	.	CASSSFWEGYTF	TGTGCCAGCAGCTCCTTTTGGGAGGGCTACACCTTC
TRBJ2-6	.	TRBV2	15	TRBD1	CASSGQGTGANVLTF	TGTGCCAGCAGCGGACAGGGCACTGGGGCCAACGTCCTGACTTTC
TRBJ2-7	once	TRBV4-3	15	TRBD2	CASSQDRASGAGQHF	TGCGCCAGCAGCCAAGATCGGGCTAGCGGGGCTGGTCAGCACTTC
TRBJ2-2	.	TRBV5-8	14	.	CASSLGVNTGELFF	TGTGCCAGCAGCTTAGGAGTGAACACCGGGGAGCTGTTTTTT
TRBJ1-1	.	TRBV18	15	.	CASSPTQSGVPEAFF	TGTGCCAGCTCACCCACACAATCAGGGGTACCTGAAGCTTTCTTT
TRBJ2-2	.	TRBV19	13	.	CASSITVRGELFF	TGTGCCAGTAGTATTACAGTTCGAGGGGAGCTGTTTTTT
TRBJ1-1	.	TRBV18	13	TRBD1	CASSSTGDTEAFF	TGTGCCAGCTCAAGTACAGGGGACACTGAAGCTTTCTTT
TRBJ1-5	.	TRBV19	15	.	CASRPQGHSNQPQHF	TGTGCCAGTAGGCCACAGGGACATAGCAATCAGCCCCAGCATTTT
TRBJ2-1	.	TRBV4-3	17	TRBD2	CASSQDRGAGGPNEQFF	TGCGCCAGCAGCCAAGATCGGGGCGCGGGGGGCCCCAATGAGCAGTTCTTC
TRBJ1-5	.	TRBV27	17	.	CASSLSGDGGGNQPQHF	TGTGCCAGCAGTTTATCGGGGGACGGGGGGGGCAATCAGCCCCAGCATTTT
TRBJ1-1	.	TRBV12-5	14	.	CASGAPGGTTEAFF	TGTGCTAGTGGTGCCCCGGGAGGGACCACTGAAGCTTTCTTT
TRBJ1-2	once	TRBV6-5	13	.	CASSYSGDYGYTF	TGTGCCAGCAGTTACTCCGGGGACTATGGCTACACCTTC
TRBJ1-4	.	TRBV9	16	TRBD1	CASSQYTGAANEKLFF	TGTGCCAGCAGCCAATACACAGGGGCGGCTAATGAAAAACTGTTTTTT
TRBJ1-6	.	TRBV7-3	15	.	CASSLTRDINSPLHF	TGTGCCAGCAGCTTAACCCGGGACATCAATTCACCCCTCCACTTT
TRBJ1-1	.	TRBV3-1/TRBV3-2	12	.	CASSQGQERTNF	TGTGCCAGCAGCCAGGGACAAGAACGCACTAATTTT
TRBJ1-3	.	TRBV4-2	15	.	CASSLSGGVEDTIYF	TGTGCCAGCAGCCTTTCTGGAGGGGTTGAAGACACCATATATTTT
TRBJ2-1	.	TRBV5-1	14	TRBD1	CASSLGNQQGTQFF	TGCGCCAGCAGCTTGGGGAACCAACAGGGGACACAGTTCTTC
TRBJ1-2	.	TRBV6-5	14	TRBD1	CASSRTGVGYGYTF	TGTGCCAGCAGCCGGACAGGGGTGGGCTATGGCTACACCTTC
TRBJ2-7	few	TRBV11-3	17	TRBD1	CASSLDLGTGSSYEQYF	TGTGCCAGCAGCTTAGATCTCGGGACAGGTAGCTCCTACGAGCAGTACTTC